The 30 T cell receptor beta chains reported below all come from one sample, sequenced in a study of control samples from healthy donors and cancer patients. Method: immunoSEQ multiplex PCR; TCRdb's copy keeps in-frame clones and lacks some. Of about 130,000 clones in the sample, roughly 87% are singletons; the top ten hold more than 1.5%. Sequenced material: blood. These receptors originate from a young man in good health.

This clone was observed a few times. The rearrangement links TRBV28 to TRBJ1-2, with D unresolved. This CDR3 comprises 14 residues. Germline V lookup: CDR1 MDHEN, CDR2 SYDVKM. Trimming took 3 bases from V and 2 from J, leaving 10 bases between them. Here the CDR3 DNA reads TGTGCCAGCAGTTTGGCCGGATTAAACTATGGCTACACCTTC. Translation: CASSLAGLNYGYTF.

This chain links TRBV7-8 with TRBJ1-6; a weak D match, TRBD1 (5 bases). The germline V gene encodes CDR1 SGHVS and CDR2 FQNEAQ. V was trimmed by 2 bases and J by 10 bases, leaving 15 bases between them. The CDR3 contains 15 residues. The CDR3 protein is CASSLLAGGSSPLHF. The DNA of the CDR3 is TGTGCCAGCAGCTTATTGGCTGGGGGTTCCTCACCCCTCCACTTT. The full variable domain, in which reference TRBV7-8 and TRBJ1-6 provide the parts outside the CDR3, is GAGVSQSPRYKVAKRGQDVALRCDPISGHVSLFWYQQALGQGPEFLTYFQNEAQLDKSGLPSDRFFAERPEGSVSTLKIQRTQQEDSAVYLCASSLLAGGSSPLHFGNGTRLTVT.

The chain uses TRBV20-1 and TRBJ1-3; D not resolved. Between the trimmed V and J ends, which lost 3 bases and 8 bases, there was a span of 14 bases. CDR3 length: 13 amino acids. The V gene's germline CDR1 is DFQATT and CDR2 SNEGSKA (reference sequence). The CDR3 bases are TGCAGTGCTAGTAGAGGGCCCGGTTACACCATATATTTT. This translates into CSASRGPGYTIYF.

The chain couples TRBV19 to TRBJ1-6; maybe TRBD1 (6 bases). This CDR3 has 12 amino acids. The V end lost 8 bases, the J end lost 7 bases, and 9 bases lay between the germline ends. The germline CDR1 and CDR2 sequences are LNHDA and SQIVND (reference sequence). The CDR3 sequence is CASEDRNSPLHF. The CDR3 DNA follows: TGTGCCAGTGAGGACAGAAATTCACCCCTCCACTTT.

This clone was detected ten times or more. In nucleotides, the CDR3 is TGTGCCAGCAGGGGCAGCACAGATACGCAGTATTTT. Translating it yields CASRGSTDTQYF. The rearrangement joins TRBV19 to TRBJ2-3, with D maybe TRBD1 (6 bases). The germline CDR1 and CDR2 sequences are LNHDA and SQIVND (reference sequence). V was cut by 9 bases and J by 0 bases, with 7 bases left in between. This CDR3 has 12 amino acids.

The genes are TRBV2 and TRBJ1-2; no definite D call. The CDR3 length is 14 residues. Trimming cost V 2 bases and J 8 bases, with 15 bases left between them. Per germline, CDR1 SNHLY and CDR2 FYNNEI. In DNA, the CDR3 is TGTGCCAGCAGTGAAAGAGCCCTTAACGGGGGCTACACCTTC. Translation gives CASSERALNGGYTF. Combining the CDR3 with reference TRBV2 and TRBJ1-2 gives the whole variable domain EPEVTQTPSHQVTQMGQEVILRCVPISNHLYFYWYRQILGQKVEFLVSFYNNEISEKSEIFDDQFSVERPDGSNFTLKIRSTKLEDSAMYFCASSERALNGGYTFGSGTRLTVV.

This chain joins TRBV27 and TRBJ1-2; D not resolved. This CDR3 spans 13 amino acids. The V end lost 6 bases, the J end lost 8 bases, and 16 bases lay between the germline ends. Per the germline V gene, CDR1 is MNHEY and CDR2 is SMNVEV (reference sequence). The CDR3 protein is CASRPPSWEGYTF. The DNA for the CDR3 is TGTGCCAGCAGACCTCCCTCGTGGGAAGGCTACACCTTC.

V usage is TRBV6-5 and J usage is TRBJ2-5; 10 bases are shared with TRBD2. CDR3 size: 15 residues. Germline V lookup: CDR1 MNHEY, CDR2 SVGAGI. With V trimmed by 7 bases and J by 5 bases, 10 bases remained unmatched. CDR3: CASKLGLASSETQYF. The CDR3 DNA reads TGTGCCAGCAAACTGGGACTAGCGTCGAGTGAGACCCAGTACTTC.

The chain employs TRBV7-2 and TRBJ2-6; D is perhaps TRBD1 or TRBD2 (5 bases each). The V and J ends lost 1 base and 5 bases respectively, with 12 bases between them. This CDR3 has 16 amino acids. Germline CDR1 and CDR2: SGHTA and FQGNSA. The CDR3 DNA sequence: TGTGCCAGCAGCTTAGATGGGGCCGGGAGGGCCAACGTCCTGACTTTC. Translated: CASSLDGAGRANVLTF.

Points on this clone: Other DNA sequences in this sample translate to the same CDR3. V usage is TRBV5-1 and J usage is TRBJ2-5; TRBD2 aligns across 11 bases. V lost 2 bases to trimming and J lost 4 bases; unmatched junction nucleotides: 4. CDR3 size: 15 residues. Per the germline V gene, CDR1 is SGHRS and CDR2 is YFSETQ. The CDR3 DNA reads TGCGCCAGCAGCTTCTCCCTAGCGGGAGGAGAGACCCAGTACTTC. This translates into CASSFSLAGGETQYF.

This clone was seen a few times. The chain is built from TRBV9 and TRBJ1-2; TRBD1 might be the D (6 bases). V shed 0 bases and J shed 4 bases, with 10 bases lying between them. Germline-derived CDR1 and CDR2 are SGDLS and YYNGEE. The CDR3 contains 14 residues. CDR3 sequence (DNA): TGTGCCAGCAGCGTAGGGGAGGGGGGCTATGGCTACACCTTC. This gives the protein CASSVGEGGYGYTF.

V gene TRBV6-5 combines with J gene TRBJ1-1; 7 bases fit TRBD1. The germline CDR1 and CDR2 sequences are MNHEY and SVGAGI. Trimming at V came to 8 bases and at J to 4 bases, leaving 10 bases not matched to a gene. This CDR3 has 14 amino acids. CDR3 sequence (DNA): TGTGCCAGCTTGAGGGGGCCGCGGGGCACTGAAGCTTTCTTT. Its translation: CASLRGPRGTEAFF.

The count of this clone is one. The genes are TRBV28 and TRBJ1-2, with a tentative D call TRBD1 (5 bases). Trimming took 3 bases from V and 4 from J, leaving 15 bases between them. Germline CDR1 MDHEN, CDR2 SYDVKM. This CDR3 is built from 15 residues. The CDR3 DNA sequence: TGTGCCAGCAGTTTCTTCACCGGGACGGTCTATGGCTACACCTTC. This codes for CASSFFTGTVYGYTF.

A few counts support this clone. This sequence joins TRBV18 and TRBJ2-7; 7 bases map to TRBD1. The V gene's germline CDR1 is KGHSH and CDR2 LQKENI. Losses at the gene ends were 3 bases for V and 3 bases for J; bases not matched to a gene: 2. This CDR3 has 13 amino acids. DNA for the CDR3: TGTGCCAGCTCACCCGCAGGGGGCTACGAGCAGTACTTC. Translation gives CASSPAGGYEQYF. The variable domain in full, with the rest retrieved from reference TRBV18 and TRBJ2-7, is NAGVMQNPRHLVRRRGQEARLRCSPMKGHSHVYWYRQLPEEGLKFMVYLQKENIIDESGMPKERFSAEFPKEGPSILRIQQVVRGDSAAYFCASSPAGGYEQYFGPGTRLTVT.

The J gene is TRBJ1-4, the V gene TRBV5-8; TRBD1 aligns across 8 bases. V gave up 4 bases and J gave up 3 bases; unmatched junction bases: 8. There are 16 residues in the CDR3. In germline, CDR1 is SGHTS, CDR2 YDEGEE. This CDR3 reads CASSGRPGQANEKLFF. CDR3 in DNA: TGTGCCAGCAGCGGCCGCCCGGGACAGGCTAATGAAAAACTGTTTTTT.

V usage is TRBV12-3 or TRBV12-4 and J usage is TRBJ1-1; D is ambiguous. The CDR3 has 13 residues. V was shortened by 7 bases and J by 0 bases, with 9 bases between the two germline ends. CDR3 DNA: TGTGCCAGCACCCCGGGTATGAACACTGAAGCTTTCTTT. Its protein product is CASTPGMNTEAFF.

The CDR3 here is CASSAGIQGANSPLHF. CDR3 nucleotide sequence: TGTGCCAGCAGCGCGGGAATACAGGGGGCTAATTCACCCCTCCACTTT. V and J are TRBV9 and TRBJ1-6; 9 bases line up with TRBD1. V lost 3 bases, J lost 6 bases, and 7 bases stayed unmatched. Germline lookup yields CDR1 SGDLS and CDR2 YYNGEE. The CDR3 is 16 amino acids.

Written as DNA, the CDR3 is TGTGCCAGCAGGGGACAGACTTTAAATGAAAAACTGTTTTTT. It specifies CASRGQTLNEKLFF. The chain employs TRBV6-6 and TRBJ1-4, with 7 bases aligning to TRBD1. The CDR3 extends over 14 amino acids. Per the germline V gene, CDR1 is MNHNY and CDR2 is SVGAGI (reference sequence). V lost 6 bases, J lost 5 bases, and 6 bases stayed unmatched.

This sequence joins TRBV9 and TRBJ1-1, with D tentatively TRBD1 (6 bases). Germline V gene sequence: CDR1 SGDLS, CDR2 YYNGEE. V lost 3 bases and J 1 base, leaving 7 bases between the germline ends. There are 13 residues in the CDR3. In DNA, the CDR3 is TGTGCCAGCAGCGAACAGGGGAACACTGAAGCTTTCTTT. Encoded protein: CASSEQGNTEAFF.

This clone was seen a single time. The CDR3 sequence is CASSYRGRDNQPQHF. In nucleotides, the CDR3 is TGTGCCAGCAGTTACCGGGGTAGGGACAATCAGCCCCAGCATTTT. V gene TRBV6-2 or TRBV6-3 combines with J gene TRBJ1-5, with D hard to call. Germline V gives CDR1 MNHEY, CDR2 SVGEGT. Trimming removed 2 bases at V and 3 bases at J, with 11 bases between. The CDR3 runs to 15 residues.

The chain has TRBV6-1 and TRBJ2-7; TRBD2 might be the D (6 bases). The germline CDR1 and CDR2 sequences are MNHNS and SASEGT. The V gene lost 0 bases and the J gene lost 2 bases, with 11 bases spanning the gap. The CDR3 length is 15 residues. CDR3 sequence (DNA): TGTGCCAGCAGTGAAGCGCGGGGCGGAACCTACGAGCAGTACTTC. As protein: CASSEARGGTYEQYF.

This clone was picked up one time. The gene calls are TRBV4-2 and TRBJ2-2; D assignment may be TRBD1 or TRBD2 (5 bases each). Trimming took 3 bases from V and 5 from J, leaving 7 bases between them. Germline V gene sequence: CDR1 LGHNA, CDR2 YNFKEQ. This CDR3 is 13 amino acids long. CDR3 amino acids: CASSHEGTGELFF. The CDR3 DNA reads as TGTGCCAGCAGCCACGAGGGGACCGGGGAGCTGTTTTTT.

The chain has TRBV7-9 and TRBJ2-1; TRBD2 aligns across 14 bases. The CDR3 spans 16 residues. Germline trimming cut 2 bases from V and 6 bases from J; bases unmatched to any gene: 3. Germline V gene lookup returns CDR1 SEHNR and CDR2 FQNEAQ (reference sequence). CDR3 protein: CASSLRLAGGLNEQFF. For the CDR3, the DNA is TGTGCCAGCAGCTTAAGACTAGCGGGAGGGCTCAATGAGCAGTTCTTC. Drawing the rest from reference TRBV7-9 and TRBJ2-1, the complete variable domain is DTGVSQNPRHKITKRGQNVTFRCDPISEHNRLYWYRQTLGQGPEFLTYFQNEAQLEKSRLLSDRFSAERPKGSFSTLEIQRTEQGDSAMYLCASSLRLAGGLNEQFFGPGTRLTVL.

The V call is TRBV10-1, the J call TRBJ2-1, with D hard to call. This CDR3 has 12 amino acids. The germline gives CDR1 WNHNN, CDR2 SYGVQD (reference sequence). V lost 0 bases and J lost 7, with 4 bases in between. Here the CDR3 DNA reads TGCGCCAGCAGTGAGTCAGGGAATGAGCAGTTCTTC. It is translated as CASSESGNEQFF.

This chain joins TRBV25-1 and TRBJ1-2; 7 bases are shared with TRBD1. V shed 0 bases, J shed 8 bases, and the junction held 9 bases outside the gene matches. The CDR3 sequence is 15 residues long. Germline V lookup: CDR1 MGHDK, CDR2 SYGVNS. This chain's CDR3 is CASSEYGTAVLGYTF. For the CDR3, the DNA is TGTGCCAGCAGTGAATACGGGACAGCGGTTTTAGGCTACACCTTC.

The chain recombines TRBV13 with TRBJ2-3; D unresolved. From germline, CDR1 is PRHDT and CDR2 FYEKMQ (reference sequence). Trimming cost V 5 bases and J 0 bases, with 3 bases left between them. This CDR3 comprises 12 residues. The CDR3 sequence: CASSPSTDTQYF. CDR3 in DNA: TGTGCCAGCAGCCCCAGCACAGATACGCAGTATTTT.

As to this clone: A junction end diverges from the germline sequence, so it may reflect a read error. The genes are TRBV19 and TRBJ2-2, with D hard to call. The CDR3 runs 14 residues. The germline gives CDR1 LNHDA, CDR2 SQIVND (reference sequence). The CDR3 DNA reads TGTGCCAGTAGTATCCGTGGGAACCCCGGGGAGCTGTTTTTT. Translated: CASSIRGNPGELFF. The full variable domain, its missing parts supplied by reference TRBV19 and TRBJ2-2, is DGGITQSPKYLFRKEGQNVTLSCEQNLNHDAMYWYRQDPGQGLRLIYYSQIVNDFQKGDIAEGYSVSREKKESFPLTVTSAQKNPTAFYLCASSIRGNPGELFFGEGSRLTVL.

This chain uses TRBV2 with TRBJ2-1, with 10 bases matching TRBD2. Per germline, CDR1 SNHLY and CDR2 FYNNEI. The CDR3 consists of 17 residues. V was pared by 5 bases and J by 0 bases, with 7 bases of the junction left unmatched. The DNA of the CDR3 is TGTGCCAGCAGTTTCCCGGCTAGCGGGAGCTCCTACAATGAGCAGTTCTTC. Its translation: CASSFPASGSSYNEQFF.

This sequence joins TRBV5-3 and TRBJ2-4; 13 bases line up with TRBD2. TRBV5-3 is an ORF for which the function is uncertain. The CDR3 runs to 16 residues. The ends lost 4 bases at V and 7 bases at J; junction bases unmatched: 8. CDR3 sequence (DNA): TGTGCCAGAAGCCTTAGAACGACTAGCGGGGGGAACATTCAGTACTTC. The encoded protein is CARSLRTTSGGNIQYF.

The rearrangement uses TRBV27 and TRBJ2-5; the D gene is possibly TRBD2 (6 bases). CDR3 length: 15 residues. CDR1 and CDR2 (germline): MNHEY, SMNVEV (reference sequence). The V end lost 4 bases, the J end lost 5 bases, and 17 bases lay between the germline ends. This CDR3 reads CASSSGVVSRETQYF. DNA for the CDR3: TGTGCCAGCAGTTCGGGGGTGGTTAGTCGGGAGACCCAGTACTTC.